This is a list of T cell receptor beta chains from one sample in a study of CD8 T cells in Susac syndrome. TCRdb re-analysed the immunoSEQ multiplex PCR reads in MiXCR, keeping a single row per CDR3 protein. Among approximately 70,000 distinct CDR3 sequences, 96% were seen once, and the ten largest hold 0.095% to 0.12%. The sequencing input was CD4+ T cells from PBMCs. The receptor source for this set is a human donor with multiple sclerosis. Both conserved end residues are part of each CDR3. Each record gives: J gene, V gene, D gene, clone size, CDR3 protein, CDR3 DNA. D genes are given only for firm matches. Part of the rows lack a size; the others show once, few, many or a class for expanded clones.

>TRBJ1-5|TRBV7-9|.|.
CASSLNTFKPQHF
TGTGCCAGCAGCTTAAACACATTCAAGCCCCAGCATTTT
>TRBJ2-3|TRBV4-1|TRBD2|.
CASSQYAGGRDTQYF
TGCGCCAGCAGCCAATACGCGGGGGGGCGAGATACGCAGTATTTT
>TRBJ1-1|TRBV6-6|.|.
CASSLQNTEAFF
TGTGCCAGCAGCCTACAGAACACTGAAGCTTTCTTT
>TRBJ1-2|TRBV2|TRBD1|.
CASSERGQGSLSGGYTF
TGTGCCAGCAGTGAAAGGGGGCAGGGAAGCCTAAGCGGTGGCTACACCTTC
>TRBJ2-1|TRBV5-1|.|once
CASSLPTGGRSYNEQFF
TGCGCCAGCAGCCTCCCCACGGGTGGGCGCTCCTACAATGAGCAGTTCTTC
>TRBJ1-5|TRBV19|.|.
CASGREDNQPQHF
TGTGCCAGTGGCAGGGAGGACAATCAGCCCCAGCATTTT
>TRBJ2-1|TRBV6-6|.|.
CASSYRDGYNEQFF
TGTGCCAGCAGTTACCGGGACGGTTACAATGAGCAGTTCTTC
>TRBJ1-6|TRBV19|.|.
CASKLQDNSPLHF
TGTGCCAGTAAGTTGCAGGATAATTCACCCCTCCACTTT
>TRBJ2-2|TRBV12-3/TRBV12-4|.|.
CASSSPRELFF
TGTGCCAGCAGTTCCCCCCGGGAGCTGTTTTTT
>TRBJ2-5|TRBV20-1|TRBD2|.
CSARVGGGALGQETQYF
TGCAGTGCTAGAGTCGGCGGGGGGGCGTTGGGTCAAGAGACCCAGTACTTC
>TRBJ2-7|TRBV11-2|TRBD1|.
CASSRQAGTGDEQYF
TGTGCCAGCAGCCGGCAAGCCGGGACAGGGGACGAGCAGTACTTC
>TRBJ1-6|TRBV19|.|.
CASSIAGRTSPLHF
TGTGCCAGTAGTATAGCGGGACGGACTTCACCCCTCCACTTT
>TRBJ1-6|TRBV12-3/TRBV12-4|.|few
CASSLSRNNSPLHF
TGTGCCAGCAGTTTATCTAGGAATAATTCACCCCTCCACTTT
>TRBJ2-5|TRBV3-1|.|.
CASSQDGAKKETQYF
TGTGCCAGCAGCCAAGATGGCGCCAAGAAGGAGACCCAGTACTTC
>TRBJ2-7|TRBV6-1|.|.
CASSEGYDGYEQYF
TGTGCCAGCAGTGAAGGTTACGACGGATACGAGCAGTACTTC